This TCR beta chain was retrieved from a study of T-cell memory formation after mild COVID-19. Notes on the study in general: The pre-infection memory compartment contained some responding clones, suggesting cross-reactive memory joined. The second-wave clones peaking on day 37 were not confirmed as SARS-CoV-2-specific. Day 15 to 85 contractors were CD4/CD8 balanced; later expanders leaned CD4+.

Constant-segment primers and 5'RACE yielded cDNA libraries for TCR alpha and TCR beta, each carrying sample barcodes and UMIs. One entry per CDR3 protein results from TCRdb running MiXCR on the 5' RACE reads. Counted here are around 420,000 distinct CDR3 sequences, approximately 24% occurring once; the ten biggest clones make up about 8.7%. In the case of this clonotype: Its target is not known.

The CDR3 runs 17 residues. V lost 2 bases and J 8 bases, leaving 25 bases between the germline ends. Germline CDR1 reads SGHRS; CDR2 reads YFSETQ. The gene calls are TRBV5-1 and TRBJ1-1; weak D call: TRBD1 (5 bases). This TCR was sampled from an adult woman who had mild COVID-19 (a few samples of this study predate the infection). Cell type and time point are not known. Material: PBMCs or a T cell subset sorted from them (not recorded which). CDR3 sequence: CASSFPHGAGGASEAFF. The CDR3, as DNA: TGCGCCAGCAGCTTCCCCCACGGGGCAGGAGGGGCATCCGAAGCTTTCTTT.